This T cell receptor beta chain was identified in a study of cytomegalovirus exposure and HLA in healthy donors. Study-wide points: Data from an earlier analysis indicated that most TCR beta V segments were productive either about 87% or about 30% of the time. Among immune exposure information, only CMV serostatus was available. In a later analysis, HLA-C alleles had the fewest associated TCRs, DRB1 alleles the most. Whilst most TCR sequences proved rare, a subset of public TCRs occurred across many donors.

Amplification used 60 Vbeta primers and 13 Jbeta primers. Profiling relied on immunoSEQ multiplex PCR, and the TCRdb table lists in-frame clones only, not all of them. In the table there are some 66,000 clones, 65% to 85% of which are singletons. Of note for this clone: The antigen is unknown.

Germline V gives CDR1 MNHEY, CDR2 SVGAGI. The CDR3 runs 14 residues. Trimming shortened V by 2 bases and J by 7 bases, and 14 bases separated the two germline ends. Sequencing was done on a sample of PBMCs. This receptor was taken from a young woman in good health and CMV-seronegative. This sequence joins TRBV6-5 and TRBJ2-5, with D perhaps TRBD2 (6 bases). The CDR3: CASSYAGDFGTQYF. The CDR3 DNA follows: TGTGCCAGCAGTTACGCCGGGGACTTTGGGACCCAGTACTTC.